Reported below is one T cell receptor (beta chain). PCR amplification relied on 60 Vbeta primers (plus 13 Jbeta primers). The table came from immunoSEQ multiplex PCR; TCRdb's copy has only in-frame clones and leaves some out. Here the sample spans about 110,000 clones, 76% being singletons. All donors participated as healthy donors of bone marrow. Looked up from germline, CDR1 is PRHDT and CDR2 is FYEKMQ (reference sequence). Trimming removed 8 bases at V and 0 bases at J, with 16 bases between. CDR3 length: 15 residues. The data belong to a study of cytomegalovirus exposure and HLA in healthy donors. Study details: Researchers previously reported finding some 110 million unique TCR beta sequences from about 200 million T cells.

Material: PBMCs. This TCR came from a man aged 35-49 years in good health and CMV-seropositive. This chain links TRBV13 with TRBJ1-1; D is undetermined. CDR3 protein: CASVRRILVNTEAFF. CDR3 in DNA: TGTGCCAGCGTCAGGCGTATCTTGGTGAACACTGAAGCTTTCTTT.